This TCR beta chain was sequenced in a study of long-term antiretroviral therapy in people with HIV. Treatment for all HIV-infected participants took place in the United States. The CDR3 contains 15 residues. Germline assignment: CDR1 SGHRS and CDR2 YFSETQ. The germline V and J ends were trimmed by 4 bases and 7 bases, with 15 bases remaining between them. Of note for this clone: Its antigen is as yet unknown.

Survey-level immunoSEQ v3.0 assays were run. Data came from immunoSEQ multiplex PCR; TCRdb stores just in-frame clones and leaves some out. The profile shows 25,000 to 30,000 clones, approximately 90% of them singletons. Whole-study findings and limits: Repertoires with HIV possessed tighter CDR3 length spans than those of controls.

The source was unsorted PBMCs, collected 3.1 years after starting antiretroviral therapy. The source of this sequence is a man in his late teens or twenties with HIV. The J gene is TRBJ1-6, the V gene TRBV5-1, with D perhaps matching TRBD1 (5 bases). CDR3 loop: CASSIPRDENSPLHF. CDR3 coding DNA: TGCGCCAGCAGCATACCCCGGGACGAGAATTCACCCCTCCACTTT.